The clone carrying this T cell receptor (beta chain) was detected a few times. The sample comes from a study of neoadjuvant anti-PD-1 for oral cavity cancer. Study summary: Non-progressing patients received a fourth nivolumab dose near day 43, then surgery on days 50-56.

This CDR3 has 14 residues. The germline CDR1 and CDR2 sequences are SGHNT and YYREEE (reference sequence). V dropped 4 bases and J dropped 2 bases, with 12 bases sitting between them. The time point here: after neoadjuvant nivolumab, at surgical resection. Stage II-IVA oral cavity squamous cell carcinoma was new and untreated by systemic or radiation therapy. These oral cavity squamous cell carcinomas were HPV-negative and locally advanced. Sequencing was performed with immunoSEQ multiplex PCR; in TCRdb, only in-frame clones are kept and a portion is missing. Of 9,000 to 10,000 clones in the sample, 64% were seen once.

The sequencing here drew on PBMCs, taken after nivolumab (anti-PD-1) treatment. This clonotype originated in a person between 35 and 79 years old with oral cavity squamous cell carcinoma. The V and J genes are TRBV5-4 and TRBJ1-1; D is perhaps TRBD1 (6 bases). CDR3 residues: CASSPGHFNTEAFF. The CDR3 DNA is TGTGCCAGCAGCCCGGGACACTTTAACACTGAAGCTTTCTTT.